This TCR beta chain was captured by sequencing in a study of OX40 agonist ivuxolimab in advanced cancers. Whole-study context: Eligibility rules accepted prior anti-PD-1, anti-PD-L1 or anti-CTLA-4 therapy, and around 43% had some. Partial responses were recorded for three patients, including one with hepatocellular carcinoma and two with cutaneous melanoma.

Study-wide results and limits: The antigens recognized by the expanded peripheral T cells, that is their antigen specificity, were not determined.

The CDR3 is 13 amino acids. Germline CDR1 reads SGHRS; CDR2 reads YFSETQ. Trimming took 4 bases from V and 6 from J, leaving 11 bases between them. In regard to this clone: Its antigen is unknown.

The repertoire was sequenced with immunoSEQ multiplex PCR; TCRdb's copy has only in-frame clones and lacks some. The sample includes tens of thousands of clones, more than 80% seen only once; the top ten take roughly 0.5%. Sequencing was performed on CD4+ or CD8+ T cells sorted from blood, taken in a trial of the OX40 agonist ivuxolimab. This chain links TRBV5-1 with TRBJ2-1; possibly TRBD2 for D (6 bases). This sequence was found in an adult with an advanced solid tumor such as melanoma, head and neck, liver or kidney cancer. The CDR3 reads CASSLTRVNEQFF. The CDR3 DNA sequence: TGCGCCAGCAGCCTGACTAGAGTCAATGAGCAGTTCTTC.